Reported below is one T cell receptor (beta chain). As yet, its antigen is unknown. Pooled together were second doses at about 4 or about 12 weeks. These data belong to a study of T cell responses to AZD1222 COVID-19 vaccine. Clones were sequenced by immunoSEQ multiplex PCR, and TCRdb holds only the in-frame ones, with some missing. The profile covers over 50,000 clones, with around 80% appearing a single time and roughly 4.9% taken by the ten largest. Overall study findings and caveats: Following two doses of AZD1222, Spike-specific TCR breadth and depth rose. Nearly half of spike-specific TCRs reportedly target unmutated variant regions. Vaccine-associated CD4 TCRs spanned spike, dominant at 160-218 and 743-854.

The germline CDR1 and CDR2 sequences are SGHDT and YYEEEE. The CDR3 extends over 14 amino acids. The V gene is TRBV5-6, the J gene TRBJ2-5; the D is unclear. The sequencing used peripheral blood, collected 28 days after the second AZD1222 dose. The TCR comes from an adult who received the AZD1222 COVID-19 vaccine. The CDR3 DNA is TGTGCTACCGAGACGCTAGACCTGCCAGAGACCCAGTACTTC. It is translated as CATETLDLPETQYF.